The next 28 T cell receptor beta chains were all read from a single sample in a study of T cells after yellow fever vaccination. TCRdb reanalysed the 5' RACE reads using MiXCR and keeps one entry per CDR3 protein. Of more than 25,000 distinct CDR3 sequences listed, just under 6.5% are singletons. The material sequenced was PBMCs, either bulk or a sorted T-cell subset (CD4+, CD8+, memory, or dextramer-sorted; not recorded which), taken on the day of the yellow fever booster vaccination. These receptors were collected from a man aged 25-40 years who received the YFV17D yellow fever vaccine.

This clonotype was observed at least ten times. V and J are TRBV6-1 and TRBJ1-3; TRBD1 might be the D (5 bases). Trimming left V 4 bases short and J 4 bases short, with 14 bases between. This CDR3 contains 15 residues. Germline assignment: CDR1 MNHNS and CDR2 SASEGT. The CDR3 DNA sequence: TGTGCCAGCAGTGTTGGGACCCCGGGAGGAAACACCATATATTTT. Protein product: CASSVGTPGGNTIYF.

Ten or more counts support this clonotype. CDR3 sequence (DNA): TGTGCCAGCAGTGGGGGGGGGCGAAATTATAATAGCAATCAGCCCCAGCATTTT. Encoded protein: CASSGGGRNYNSNQPQHF. The chain recombines TRBV6-1 with TRBJ1-5; a weak D match, TRBD1 (6 bases). The V gene lost 4 bases and the J gene lost 0 bases, with 19 bases spanning the gap. This CDR3 comprises 18 residues. Germline CDR1 reads MNHNS; CDR2 reads SASEGT.

The rearrangement uses TRBV18 and TRBJ2-5; D gene ambiguous. From germline, CDR1 is KGHSH and CDR2 LQKENI. The V end was cut by 0 bases, the J end by 5 bases, with 7 bases between. The CDR3 consists of 13 residues. The CDR3 DNA is TGTGCCAGCTCACCACCCACGAGGGAGACCCAGTACTTC. Its protein product is CASSPPTRETQYF.

This clonotype occurred a few times. The chain recombines TRBV9 with TRBJ1-2, with a tentative D call TRBD1 (6 bases). CDR3 length: 13 residues. The V end was cut by 1 base, the J end by 3 bases, with 7 bases between. Germline-derived CDR1 and CDR2 are SGDLS and YYNGEE. CDR3 sequence (DNA): TGTGCCAGCAGCGTATCAGGGGACTATGGCTACACCTTC. Its translation is CASSVSGDYGYTF. The variable domain in full, with the rest retrieved from reference TRBV9 and TRBJ1-2, is DSGVTQTPKHLITATGQRVTLRCSPRSGDLSVYWYQQSLDQGLQFLIQYYNGEERAKGNILERFSAQQFPDLHSELNLSSLELGDSALYFCASSVSGDYGYTFGSGTRLTVV.

This clonotype was seen repeatedly, ten times or more. The CDR3 DNA follows: TGCGCCAGCAGCCCCGGGATTACCGGGGAGCTGTTTTTT. Amino acids: CASSPGITGELFF. The chain combines TRBV4-1 with TRBJ2-2; TRBD2 might be the D (5 bases). Trimming stripped 4 bases from V and 5 bases from J, with 8 bases between. Germline lookup yields CDR1 MGHRA and CDR2 YSYEKL. The CDR3 runs to 13 residues.

The table lists this clonotype with many counts. This sequence joins TRBV20-1 and TRBJ2-7; unclear D gene. The V end lost 5 bases, the J end lost 4 bases, and 15 bases lay between the germline ends. CDR1 is DFQATT, CDR2 SNEGSKA, per germline (reference sequence). CDR3 size: 13 residues. CDR3 protein: CSAPLAPSYEQYF. The DNA for the CDR3 is TGCAGTGCTCCTCTGGCCCCATCTTACGAGCAGTACTTC.

In this sample, this clonotype turned up a few times. The genes are TRBV19 and TRBJ2-4; 8 bases agree with TRBD2. Germline values: CDR1 LNHDA, CDR2 SQIVND (reference sequence). J gave up 11 bases and V 4 bases, and 7 bases lay outside the gene matches. The CDR3 is 13 amino acids. CDR3 amino acids: CASSTGGVSLQYF. CDR3 in DNA: TGTGCCAGTAGTACGGGAGGGGTTTCGCTTCAGTACTTC.

With regard to this clonotype: One junction end disagrees with the germline gene, perhaps due to a read error. The rearrangement joins TRBV7-9 to TRBJ1-1; possibly TRBD1 for D (5 bases). Germline V gives CDR1 SEHNR, CDR2 FQNEAQ (reference sequence). The CDR3 runs 14 residues. As DNA, the CDR3 is TGTGCCAGCAGCTGGGGGAGGTCGAACGCTGAAGCTTTCTTT. Residues: CASSWGRSNAEAFF.

This clonotype was observed many times. The chain carries TRBV28 and TRBJ2-7; tentative D call: TRBD2 (5 bases). Trimming stripped 5 bases from V and 0 bases from J, with 5 bases between. CDR1 and CDR2 from the germline V gene are MDHEN and SYDVKM. The CDR3 has 12 residues. This CDR3 reads CASSRGSYEQYF. CDR3 DNA sequence: TGTGCCAGCAGTCGGGGCTCCTACGAGCAGTACTTC.

The table lists this clonotype with many counts. The chain has TRBV7-2 and TRBJ2-5; D remains unclear. V was cut by 1 base and J by 4 bases, with 7 bases left in between. Germline assignment: CDR1 SGHTA and CDR2 FQGNSA. This CDR3 spans 13 amino acids. DNA for the CDR3: TGTGCCAGCAGCTTAGGATCCGGAGAGACCCAGTACTTC. Translation gives CASSLGSGETQYF.

The chain is built from TRBV3-1 and TRBJ2-3; D gene ambiguous. Deletions cut 8 bases from V and 0 bases from J, with 21 bases between. Per germline, CDR1 LGHDT and CDR2 YNNKEL (reference sequence). The length of the CDR3 is 17 residues. The CDR3 here is CASSQGLYFGSTDTQYF. The CDR3 DNA follows: TGTGCCAGCTCCCAAGGGCTGTATTTCGGGAGCACAGATACGCAGTATTTT.

The J gene is TRBJ2-1, the V gene TRBV4-3, with D perhaps TRBD2 (6 bases). CDR3 length: 13 residues. The ends were cut back, 5 bases at V and 7 bases at J, with 12 bases in the middle. Germline V gives CDR1 LGHNA, CDR2 YSLEER. The CDR3 loop reads CASSKRAGNEQFF. CDR3 sequence (DNA): TGCGCCAGCAGCAAGAGGGCGGGAAATGAGCAGTTCTTC.

This clonotype came up many times. The V and J genes are TRBV15 and TRBJ2-7; D is ambiguous. Germline V gene sequence: CDR1 LNHNV, CDR2 YYDKDF (reference sequence). Deletions cut 3 bases from V and 5 bases from J, with 14 bases between. CDR3 size: 14 residues. Here the CDR3 DNA reads TGTGCCACCAGCAGCGGCGAGATGCCGGACGAGCAGTACTTC. Residues: CATSSGEMPDEQYF. The full variable domain, rest sourced from reference TRBV15 and TRBJ2-7, is DAMVIQNPRYQVTQFGKPVTLSCSQTLNHNVMYWYQQKSSQAPKLLFHYYDKDFNNEADTPDNFQSRRPNTSFCFLDIRSPGLGDTAMYLCATSSGEMPDEQYFGPGTRLTVT.

This clonotype was seen repeatedly, ten times or more. The gene calls are TRBV19 and TRBJ1-1; TRBD1 matches at 7 bases. The CDR3 runs to 14 residues. V lost 4 bases, J lost 5 bases, and 7 bases stayed unmatched. The germline gives CDR1 LNHDA, CDR2 SQIVND (reference sequence). This CDR3 reads CASSNQGVRTEAFF. The CDR3, as DNA: TGTGCCAGTAGTAATCAGGGGGTGAGGACTGAAGCTTTCTTT.

A note on this clonotype: The CDR3 carries no conserved terminal phenylalanine or tryptophan, so it likely arises from a read error. The chain has TRBV30 and TRBJ2-1, with 7 positions matching TRBD1. J was trimmed by 6 bases and V by 7 bases; bases with no gene match: 6. Germline values: CDR1 GTSNPN, CDR2 SVGIG (reference sequence). The CDR3 is 12 residues long. The chain's CDR3 is CASDRVPNEQFS. CDR3 DNA sequence: TGTGCCTCTGACAGGGTCCCCAATGAGCAGTTCTCC.

The chain combines TRBV11-1 with TRBJ1-4; a possible D gene is TRBD1 (6 bases). Trimming stripped 2 bases from V and 5 bases from J, with 24 bases between. The CDR3 has 19 amino acids. In germline, CDR1 is SGHAT, CDR2 FQDESV (reference sequence). The chain's CDR3 is CASSLFEGGGAPRNEKLFF. As DNA, the CDR3 is TGTGCCAGCAGCTTATTTGAGGGGGGCGGGGCACCCCGGAATGAAAAACTGTTTTTT.

This clonotype was seen a handful of times. The rearrangement joins TRBV7-2 to TRBJ2-1; D is unresolved. V lost 3 bases and J lost 7, with 10 bases in between. CDR1 is SGHTA and CDR2 is FQGNSA in the germline V gene. CDR3 length equals 13 residues. The DNA of the CDR3 is TGTGCCAGCAGCTTTTTTTCCCCGAATGAGCAGTTCTTC. Its protein is CASSFFSPNEQFF.

The rearrangement joins TRBV19 to TRBJ2-7; TRBD1 agrees at 7 bases. The junction had 6 bases not matched to a gene; V was cut back by 2 bases and J by 2 bases. Germline V gene data show CDR1 as LNHDA and CDR2 as SQIVND (reference sequence). The CDR3 consists of 15 residues. CDR3 DNA sequence: TGTGCCAGTAGTATACTCCGAGGGGGCACCTACGAGCAGTACTTC. This codes for CASSILRGGTYEQYF.

There are many counts of this clonotype. The chain links TRBV20-1 to TRBJ2-3; maybe TRBD2 (5 bases). With 6 bases removed from V and 6 bases from J, the gap between germline ends came to 7 bases. CDR3 size: 10 residues. CDR1 DFQATT and CDR2 SNEGSKA come from the germline V gene (reference sequence). CDR3 loop: CSALADTQYF. DNA of the CDR3: TGCAGTGCATTAGCGGATACGCAGTATTTT.

This clonotype was found many times. The rearrangement joins TRBV5-1 to TRBJ2-5; D call uncertain. Trimming shortened V by 0 bases and J by 0 bases, and 0 bases separated the two germline ends. The CDR3 runs 12 residues. Looked up from germline, CDR1 is SGHRS and CDR2 is YFSETQ. DNA of the CDR3: TGCGCCAGCAGCTTGGACCAAGAGACCCAGTACTTC. Protein: CASSLDQETQYF.

This clonotype was observed at least ten times. This chain links TRBV27 with TRBJ2-1; D unclear. CDR3 length: 12 amino acids. The germline CDR1 and CDR2 sequences are MNHEY and SMNVEV (reference sequence). With 5 bases removed from V and 3 bases from J, the gap between germline ends came to 5 bases. CDR3 region: CASSTHYNEQFF. The CDR3 DNA reads TGTGCCAGCAGTACACACTACAATGAGCAGTTCTTC.

This clonotype occurred many times. V gene TRBV3-1 combines with J gene TRBJ2-1, with TRBD1 matching over 10 bases. Germline V gene sequence: CDR1 LGHDT, CDR2 YNNKEL (reference sequence). The CDR3 loop spans 12 amino acids. V lost 8 bases, J lost 9 bases, and 4 bases stayed unmatched. CDR3 nucleotide sequence: TGTGCCAGCGGGACAGGGGCGACTGAGCAGTTCTTC. Translating it yields CASGTGATEQFF.

The table lists this clonotype with many counts. V gene TRBV20-1 combines with J gene TRBJ1-3; no clear D gene. Trimming stripped 6 bases from V and 2 bases from J, with 8 bases between. The germline CDR1 and CDR2 sequences are DFQATT and SNEGSKA (reference sequence). CDR3 length equals 12 residues. The CDR3 loop is CSAGSPGNTIYF. CDR3 bases: TGCAGTGCGGGATCCCCTGGAAACACCATATATTTT.

There are a few counts of this clonotype. V usage is TRBV18 and J usage is TRBJ2-3, with D maybe TRBD2 (6 bases). Germline CDR1 and CDR2: KGHSH and LQKENI. With 8 bases removed from V and 0 bases from J, the gap between germline ends came to 18 bases. The CDR3 is 16 residues long. The CDR3 DNA reads TGTGCCAGCCGACAAGGGACTTACCTGAGCACAGATACGCAGTATTTT. Translation gives CASRQGTYLSTDTQYF.

This clonotype turned up a few times. The CDR3 sequence: CATSQGQVETQYF. In nucleotides, the CDR3 is TGTGCCACCAGCCAGGGACAAGTAGAGACCCAGTACTTC. J is TRBJ2-5 and V is TRBV24-1, with D maybe TRBD1 (6 bases). Germline V CDR1 and CDR2: KGHDR, SFDVKD. Trimming removed 7 bases at V and 4 bases at J, with 12 bases between. This CDR3 comprises 13 residues.

At least ten counts were recorded for this clonotype. This chain links TRBV6-5 with TRBJ2-1, with D perhaps TRBD2 (5 bases). The CDR3 covers 15 residues. V dropped 1 base and J dropped 2 bases, with 9 bases sitting between them. Germline loops: CDR1 MNHEY, CDR2 SVGAGI. The DNA of the CDR3 is TGTGCCAGCAGTTACTGGCGGAGGACCTACAATGAGCAGTTCTTC. Its protein product is CASSYWRRTYNEQFF.

This clonotype was observed a handful of times. The missing conserved phenylalanine or tryptophan at the end of this CDR3 makes a read error likely. The chain uses TRBV27 and TRBJ2-2; D call uncertain. Germline CDR1 MNHEY, CDR2 SMNVEV (reference sequence). V lost 5 bases and J 5 bases, leaving 3 bases between the germline ends. The length of the CDR3 is 11 residues. CDR3 sequence: CASSDTGELFL. CDR3 in DNA: TGTGCCAGCAGTGATACCGGGGAGCTGTTTTTG.

In its sample, this clonotype was seen many times. The V call is TRBV5-1, the J call TRBJ2-2, with 7 bases lining up with TRBD1. J was trimmed by 3 bases and V by 4 bases; bases with no gene match: 3. CDR1 is SGHRS, CDR2 YFSETQ, per germline. The CDR3 runs 14 residues. The chain's CDR3 is CASSRQGDTGELFF. DNA of the CDR3: TGCGCCAGCAGCCGACAGGGTGACACCGGGGAGCTGTTTTTT.